This is a list of T cell receptor beta chains from one sample in a study of T cells in Graves' hyperthyroidism and ophthalmopathy. A single record per CDR3 protein comes from TCRdb applying MiXCR to the multiplex PCR reads. The table lists roughly 570,000 distinct CDR3 sequences, approximately 44% of them singletons. Source material: peripheral blood or thyroid tissue (not recorded which). These receptors all stem from a woman aged 18-29 years with Graves' hyperthyroidism. Both conserved end residues are part of each CDR3. The D gene is left open where the match is weak. Size tells how often a clone was seen (once, few, many) or the class of an expanded clone, and some rows leave it out.

j_call: TRBJ2-2; v_call: TRBV7-3; d_call: TRBD1; cdr3_length: 14; clone_size: once; cdr3_nt: TGTGCCAGCAGCCCCAGGGGGAGCACCGGGGAGCTGTTTTTT; cdr3_aa: CASSPRGSTGELFF
j_call: TRBJ1-2; v_call: TRBV7-8; d_call: TRBD1; cdr3_length: 16; clone_size: -; cdr3_nt: TGTGCCAGCAGCCTTGGACAGGGGGGCCATAACTATGGCTACACCTTC; cdr3_aa: CASSLGQGGHNYGYTF
j_call: TRBJ2-5; v_call: TRBV6-5; d_call: TRBD1; cdr3_length: 16; clone_size: many; cdr3_nt: TGTGCCAGCAGTTACTCCTCGCGACAGGGGATGGAGACCCAGTACTTC; cdr3_aa: CASSYSSRQGMETQYF
j_call: TRBJ1-2; v_call: TRBV4-3; d_call: -; cdr3_length: 12; clone_size: many; cdr3_nt: TGCGCCAGCAGCCAAGAAACAGGCTCCCAAACCTTC; cdr3_aa: CASSQETGSQTF
j_call: TRBJ2-7; v_call: TRBV13; d_call: TRBD2; cdr3_length: 14; clone_size: many; cdr3_nt: TGTGCCAGCAGCTTAAGAGCGGGGAGGGACGAGCAGTACTTC; cdr3_aa: CASSLRAGRDEQYF
j_call: TRBJ2-7; v_call: TRBV10-3; d_call: TRBD2; cdr3_length: 17; clone_size: -; cdr3_nt: TGTGCCATCAGTGAGGGGGCTAGCGGGGCGAGCTCCTACGAGCAGTACTTC; cdr3_aa: CAISEGASGASSYEQYF
j_call: TRBJ1-2; v_call: TRBV20-1; d_call: -; cdr3_length: 15; clone_size: -; cdr3_nt: TGCAGTGCTAGCGCCTCCGGGACTAGTCGGAATGGCTACACCTTC; cdr3_aa: CSASASGTSRNGYTF
j_call: TRBJ1-2; v_call: TRBV24-1; d_call: -; cdr3_length: 14; clone_size: -; cdr3_nt: TGTGCCAGCAGTTACAACAGGGATACCTACGGCTACACCTTC; cdr3_aa: CASSYNRDTYGYTF
j_call: TRBJ2-6; v_call: TRBV15; d_call: -; cdr3_length: 16; clone_size: -; cdr3_nt: TGTGCCACCAGCAGAGATAGGACAGCTGGGGCCAACGTCCTGACTTTC; cdr3_aa: CATSRDRTAGANVLTF
j_call: TRBJ1-2; v_call: TRBV29-1; d_call: TRBD1; cdr3_length: 13; clone_size: -; cdr3_nt: TGCAGCTGGACAGGGGCGTCATCCTATGGCTACACCTTC; cdr3_aa: CSWTGASSYGYTF
j_call: TRBJ1-5; v_call: TRBV6-5; d_call: TRBD1; cdr3_length: 15; clone_size: many; cdr3_nt: TGTGCCAGCAGTGACCAAGACAGGGGAAGACAGCCCCAGCATTTT; cdr3_aa: CASSDQDRGRQPQHF
j_call: TRBJ1-4; v_call: TRBV7-2; d_call: TRBD1; cdr3_length: 18; clone_size: many; cdr3_nt: TGTGCCAGCAGCTTAGTGTTGGACAGGGCTGGAACTAATGAAAAACTGTTTTTT; cdr3_aa: CASSLVLDRAGTNEKLFF
j_call: TRBJ1-2; v_call: TRBV19; d_call: TRBD1; cdr3_length: 12; clone_size: once; cdr3_nt: TGTGCCAGTAAAACACAGGGGGCTGGTTACACCTTC; cdr3_aa: CASKTQGAGYTF
j_call: TRBJ2-7; v_call: TRBV5-1; d_call: TRBD2; cdr3_length: 15; clone_size: many; cdr3_nt: TGCGCCAGCAGCTTATCTAGCGGGTTGAACTACGAGCAGTACTTC; cdr3_aa: CASSLSSGLNYEQYF
j_call: TRBJ1-4; v_call: TRBV2; d_call: TRBD1; cdr3_length: 14; clone_size: many; cdr3_nt: TGTGCCAGCAGCAGACAGGGAGCTAATGAAAAACTGTTTTTT; cdr3_aa: CASSRQGANEKLFF
j_call: TRBJ1-5; v_call: TRBV2; d_call: -; cdr3_length: 16; clone_size: -; cdr3_nt: TGTGCCAGCAGAGGGACTAGCGGGATTGACCAAGAGACCCAGCATTTT; cdr3_aa: CASRGTSGIDQETQHF
j_call: TRBJ1-3; v_call: TRBV27; d_call: -; cdr3_length: 15; clone_size: few; cdr3_nt: TGTGCCAGCAGTTTATCCAGGGACTCTGGAAACACCATATATTTT; cdr3_aa: CASSLSRDSGNTIYF
j_call: TRBJ2-7; v_call: TRBV6-1; d_call: -; cdr3_length: 11; clone_size: many; cdr3_nt: TGTGCCAGCGGGGGGAACTACGAGCAGTACTTC; cdr3_aa: CASGGNYEQYF
j_call: TRBJ1-2; v_call: TRBV11-2; d_call: TRBD1; cdr3_length: 14; clone_size: -; cdr3_nt: TGTGCCAGCAGCCCAACAGGGGGAGGCTATGGCTACACCTTC; cdr3_aa: CASSPTGGGYGYTF
j_call: TRBJ1-2; v_call: TRBV4-2; d_call: -; cdr3_length: 12; clone_size: many; cdr3_nt: TGTGCCAGCAGCCAAGGGTTCCGCGGCTACACCTTC; cdr3_aa: CASSQGFRGYTF
j_call: TRBJ2-7; v_call: TRBV19; d_call: TRBD2; cdr3_length: 14; clone_size: -; cdr3_nt: TGTGCCAGTAGTAACGGCGGGAGAGCCTACGAGCAGTACTTC; cdr3_aa: CASSNGGRAYEQYF
j_call: TRBJ2-7; v_call: TRBV12-3/TRBV12-4; d_call: -; cdr3_length: 12; clone_size: many; cdr3_nt: TGTGCCAGCAGTCCTAGGGGGAGGGAGCAGTACTTC; cdr3_aa: CASSPRGREQYF
j_call: TRBJ2-7; v_call: TRBV18; d_call: -; cdr3_length: 12; clone_size: few; cdr3_nt: TGTGCCACCACCCATGGGGGTTACGAGCAGTACTTC; cdr3_aa: CATTHGGYEQYF
j_call: TRBJ2-6; v_call: TRBV2; d_call: -; cdr3_length: 17; clone_size: -; cdr3_nt: TGTGCCAGCAGTTTACTAGGACAGAACTCTGGGGCCAACGTCCTGACTTTC; cdr3_aa: CASSLLGQNSGANVLTF
j_call: TRBJ2-7; v_call: TRBV2; d_call: TRBD2; cdr3_length: 16; clone_size: many; cdr3_nt: TGTGCCAGCAGTGACCCTTCTAGCGGGAGTATTTACGAGCAGTACTTC; cdr3_aa: CASSDPSSGSIYEQYF
j_call: TRBJ2-5; v_call: TRBV29-1; d_call: -; cdr3_length: 12; clone_size: once; cdr3_nt: TGCAGCGGGGACATCCGCGAGGAGACCCAGTACTTC; cdr3_aa: CSGDIREETQYF
j_call: TRBJ2-3; v_call: TRBV2; d_call: -; cdr3_length: 14; clone_size: -; cdr3_nt: TGTGCCAGCAAACTCAGGGAGGGCACAGATACGCAGTATTTT; cdr3_aa: CASKLREGTDTQYF
j_call: TRBJ1-1; v_call: TRBV5-1; d_call: -; cdr3_length: 15; clone_size: many; cdr3_nt: TGCGCCAGCAGCCCGGGGGGACCCATGAACACTGAAGCTTTCTTT; cdr3_aa: CASSPGGPMNTEAFF
j_call: TRBJ2-5; v_call: TRBV20-1; d_call: TRBD2; cdr3_length: 14; clone_size: -; cdr3_nt: TGCAGTGCTCATGGGACTAGCGGGATTGAGACCCAGTACTTC; cdr3_aa: CSAHGTSGIETQYF
j_call: TRBJ2-2; v_call: TRBV3-1; d_call: -; cdr3_length: 12; clone_size: -; cdr3_nt: TGTGCCAGCAGCGATGCAACCGGGGAGCTGTTTTTT; cdr3_aa: CASSDATGELFF
j_call: TRBJ1-5; v_call: TRBV9; d_call: -; cdr3_length: 9; clone_size: -; cdr3_nt: TGTGCCAGCAGCGTAGCCCGGGAGTTT; cdr3_aa: CASSVAREF
j_call: TRBJ1-3; v_call: TRBV5-1; d_call: -; cdr3_length: 13; clone_size: many; cdr3_nt: TGCGCCAGCAGCTTGGGTGATGGAAACACCATATATTTT; cdr3_aa: CASSLGDGNTIYF
j_call: TRBJ1-2; v_call: TRBV25-1; d_call: -; cdr3_length: 12; clone_size: -; cdr3_nt: TGTGCCAGCCGTTCCGGGACAACTGGCTACACCTTC; cdr3_aa: CASRSGTTGYTF
j_call: TRBJ2-5; v_call: TRBV7-3; d_call: TRBD2; cdr3_length: 14; clone_size: -; cdr3_nt: TGTGCCAGCGCAAGACTAGCGGGAAGAGAGACCCAGTACTTC; cdr3_aa: CASARLAGRETQYF
j_call: TRBJ1-2; v_call: TRBV2; d_call: -; cdr3_length: 14; clone_size: -; cdr3_nt: TGTGCCAGCTCCTATCGGGCAGGCAACGGGGGCTACACCTTC; cdr3_aa: CASSYRAGNGGYTF
j_call: TRBJ2-5; v_call: TRBV27; d_call: -; cdr3_length: 16; clone_size: few; cdr3_nt: TGTGCCAGCAGTTTAGTTTCGGGTCTTCGAGGAGAGACCCAGTACTTC; cdr3_aa: CASSLVSGLRGETQYF
j_call: TRBJ2-2; v_call: TRBV20-1; d_call: TRBD2; cdr3_length: 14; clone_size: -; cdr3_nt: TGCAGTGCTTTAGCGGGGACTAGCACCGGGGAGCTGTTTTTT; cdr3_aa: CSALAGTSTGELFF
j_call: TRBJ1-1; v_call: TRBV2; d_call: TRBD1; cdr3_length: 15; clone_size: many; cdr3_nt: TGTGCCAGCAGTGACTGGACAGGGACTGGCACTGAAGCTTTCTTT; cdr3_aa: CASSDWTGTGTEAFF
j_call: TRBJ2-7; v_call: TRBV11-3; d_call: TRBD1; cdr3_length: 12; clone_size: many; cdr3_nt: TGTGCCAGCAGCGAGGGACAGAACGAGCAGTACTTC; cdr3_aa: CASSEGQNEQYF
j_call: TRBJ2-5; v_call: TRBV6-6; d_call: TRBD1; cdr3_length: 15; clone_size: many; cdr3_nt: TGTGCCAGCTATGAGGGGGCTGGAACCACAGAGACCCAGTACTTC; cdr3_aa: CASYEGAGTTETQYF